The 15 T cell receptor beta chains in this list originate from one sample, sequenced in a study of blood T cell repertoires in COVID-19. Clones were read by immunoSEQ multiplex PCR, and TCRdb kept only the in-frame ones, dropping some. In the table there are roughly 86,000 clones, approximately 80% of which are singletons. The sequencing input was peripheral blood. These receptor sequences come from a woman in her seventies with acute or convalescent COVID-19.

CDR3 sequence reads: CASSQDRGTRRTF. As DNA, the CDR3 is TGCGCCAGCAGCCAAGATAGAGGAACAAGGAGGACCTTC. The rearrangement links TRBV4-1 to TRBJ1-2; D not resolved. The CDR3 contains 13 residues. Germline V CDR1 and CDR2: MGHRA, YSYEKL. Trimming removed 0 bases at V and 14 bases at J, with 16 bases between.

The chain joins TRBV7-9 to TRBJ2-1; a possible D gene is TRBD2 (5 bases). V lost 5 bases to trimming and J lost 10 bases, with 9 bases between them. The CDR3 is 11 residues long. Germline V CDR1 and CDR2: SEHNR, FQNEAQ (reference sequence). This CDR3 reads CASSQDSEQFF. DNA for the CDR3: TGTGCCAGCAGCCAGGACTCCGAGCAGTTCTTC.

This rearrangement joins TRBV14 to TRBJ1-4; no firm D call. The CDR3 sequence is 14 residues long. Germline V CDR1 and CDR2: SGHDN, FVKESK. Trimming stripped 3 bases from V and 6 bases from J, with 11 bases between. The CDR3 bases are TGTGCCAGCAGCCAGCCAGGCCGTTATGAAAAACTGTTTTTT. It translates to CASSQPGRYEKLFF.

The CDR3 sequence is CASSLGLYNEQFF. The CDR3 nucleotides are TGTGCCAGCAGTCTGGGACTTTACAATGAGCAGTTCTTC. This rearrangement joins TRBV9 to TRBJ2-1; D perhaps matches TRBD2 (6 bases). The germline V and J ends were trimmed by 5 bases and 4 bases, with 10 bases remaining between them. This CDR3 is built from 13 residues. Germline V CDR1 and CDR2: SGDLS, YYNGEE. The whole variable domain, remainder taken from reference TRBV9 and TRBJ2-1, is DSGVTQTPKHLITATGQRVTLRCSPRSGDLSVYWYQQSLDQGLQFLIQYYNGEERAKGNILERFSAQQFPDLHSELNLSSLELGDSALYFCASSLGLYNEQFFGPGTRLTVL.

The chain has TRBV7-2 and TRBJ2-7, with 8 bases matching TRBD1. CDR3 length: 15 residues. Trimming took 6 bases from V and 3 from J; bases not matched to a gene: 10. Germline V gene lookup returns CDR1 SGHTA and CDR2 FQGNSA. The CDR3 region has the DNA TGTGCCAGCAGTATAGCCGGGACAGGAGACTACGAGCAGTACTTC. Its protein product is CASSIAGTGDYEQYF.

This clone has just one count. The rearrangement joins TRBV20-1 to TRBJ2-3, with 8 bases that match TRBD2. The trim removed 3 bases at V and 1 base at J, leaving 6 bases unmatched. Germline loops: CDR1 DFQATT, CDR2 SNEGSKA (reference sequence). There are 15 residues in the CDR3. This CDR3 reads CSASVATSGTDTQYF. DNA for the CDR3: TGCAGTGCTAGTGTTGCGACTAGCGGCACAGATACGCAGTATTTT.

CDR3 DNA sequence: TGTGCCAGCAGTCCCTCGGGGAACACTGAAGCTTTCTTT. This sequence encodes CASSPSGNTEAFF. The chain employs TRBV6-6 and TRBJ1-1; D gene uncertain. The ends were cut back, 5 bases at V and 1 base at J, with 8 bases in the middle. This CDR3 comprises 13 residues. The V gene's germline CDR1 is MNHNY and CDR2 SVGAGI (reference sequence).

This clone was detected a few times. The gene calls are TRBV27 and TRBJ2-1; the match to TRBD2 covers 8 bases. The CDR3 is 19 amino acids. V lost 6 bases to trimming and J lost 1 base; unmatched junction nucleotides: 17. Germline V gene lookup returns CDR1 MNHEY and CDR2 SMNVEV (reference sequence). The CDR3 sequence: CASSTRGSRGGLSYNEQFF. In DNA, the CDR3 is TGTGCCAGCAGCACCAGGGGTAGTCGGGGGGGCTTATCCTACAATGAGCAGTTCTTC.

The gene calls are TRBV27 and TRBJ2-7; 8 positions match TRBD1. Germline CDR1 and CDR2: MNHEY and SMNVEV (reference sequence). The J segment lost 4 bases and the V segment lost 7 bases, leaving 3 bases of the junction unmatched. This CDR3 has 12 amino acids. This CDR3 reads CASTQGAYEQYF. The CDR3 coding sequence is TGTGCCAGCACGCAGGGGGCATACGAGCAGTACTTC.

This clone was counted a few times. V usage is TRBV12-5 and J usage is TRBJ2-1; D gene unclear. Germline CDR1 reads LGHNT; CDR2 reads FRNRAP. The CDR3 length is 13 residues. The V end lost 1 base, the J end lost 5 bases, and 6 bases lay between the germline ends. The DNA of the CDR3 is TGTGCTAGTGGTTTGGACCTAAACAATGAGCAGTTCTTC. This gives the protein CASGLDLNNEQFF.

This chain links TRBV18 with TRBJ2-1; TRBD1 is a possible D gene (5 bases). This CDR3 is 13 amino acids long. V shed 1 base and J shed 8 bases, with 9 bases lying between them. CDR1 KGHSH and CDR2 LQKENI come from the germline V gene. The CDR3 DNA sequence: TGTGCCAGCTCACCACTCAGGGCCGATGAGCAGTTCTTC. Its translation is CASSPLRADEQFF. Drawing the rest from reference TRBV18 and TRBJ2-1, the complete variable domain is NAGVMQNPRHLVRRRGQEARLRCSPMKGHSHVYWYRQLPEEGLKFMVYLQKENIIDESGMPKERFSAEFPKEGPSILRIQQVVRGDSAAYFCASSPLRADEQFFGPGTRLTVL.

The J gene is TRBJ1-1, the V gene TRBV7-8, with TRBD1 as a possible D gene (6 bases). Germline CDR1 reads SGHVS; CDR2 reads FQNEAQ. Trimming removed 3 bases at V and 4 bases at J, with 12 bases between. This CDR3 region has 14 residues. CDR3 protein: CASSLTGDGTEAFF. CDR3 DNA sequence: TGTGCCAGCAGCTTGACAGGCGATGGCACTGAAGCTTTCTTT.

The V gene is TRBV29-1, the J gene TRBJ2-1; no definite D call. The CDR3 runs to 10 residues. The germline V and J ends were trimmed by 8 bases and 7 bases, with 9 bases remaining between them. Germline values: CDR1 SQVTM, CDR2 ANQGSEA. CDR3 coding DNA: TGCAGCATCCGGCGGAATGAGCAGTTCTTC. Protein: CSIRRNEQFF.

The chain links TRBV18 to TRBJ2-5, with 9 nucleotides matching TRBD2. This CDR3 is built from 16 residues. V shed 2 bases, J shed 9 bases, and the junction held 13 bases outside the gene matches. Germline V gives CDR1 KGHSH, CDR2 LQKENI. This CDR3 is CASSPRTSDLWRAQYF. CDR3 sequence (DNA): TGTGCCAGCTCACCAAGGACTAGCGATCTTTGGAGGGCCCAGTACTTC.

This chain's CDR3 is CASSSQKNTEAFF. The CDR3 bases are TGTGCCAGCAGCTCACAGAAGAACACTGAAGCTTTCTTT. This chain joins TRBV6-5 and TRBJ1-1, with no clear D. Germline CDR1 is MNHEY and CDR2 is SVGAGI. With 6 bases removed from V and 1 base from J, the gap between germline ends came to 9 bases. This CDR3 comprises 13 residues.